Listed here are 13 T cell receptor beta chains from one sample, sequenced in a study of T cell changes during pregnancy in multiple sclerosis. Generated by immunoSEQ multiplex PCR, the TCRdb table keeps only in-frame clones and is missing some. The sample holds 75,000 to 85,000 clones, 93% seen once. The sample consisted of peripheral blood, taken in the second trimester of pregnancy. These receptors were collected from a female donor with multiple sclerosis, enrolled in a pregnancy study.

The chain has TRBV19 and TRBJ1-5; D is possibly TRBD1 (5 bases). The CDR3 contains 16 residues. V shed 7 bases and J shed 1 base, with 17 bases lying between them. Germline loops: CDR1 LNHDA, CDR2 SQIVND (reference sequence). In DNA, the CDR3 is TGTGCCAGTAAGGCCCGGGGGGGATGGAGCAATCAGCCCCAGCATTTT. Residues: CASKARGGWSNQPQHF.

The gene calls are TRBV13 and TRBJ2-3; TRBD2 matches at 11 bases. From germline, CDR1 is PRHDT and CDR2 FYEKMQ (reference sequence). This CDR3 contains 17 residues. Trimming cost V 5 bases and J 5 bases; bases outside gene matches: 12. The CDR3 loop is CASSPRALAGGLDTQYF. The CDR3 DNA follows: TGTGCCAGCAGCCCTCGTGCGCTAGCGGGGGGTTTAGATACGCAGTATTTT.

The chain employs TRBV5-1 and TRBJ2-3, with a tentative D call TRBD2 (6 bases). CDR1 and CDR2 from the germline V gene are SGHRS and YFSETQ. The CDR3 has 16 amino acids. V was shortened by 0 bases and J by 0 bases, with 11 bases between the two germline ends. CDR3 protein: CASSLDLAGSTDTQYF. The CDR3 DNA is TGCGCCAGCAGCTTGGATCTTGCGGGGAGCACAGATACGCAGTATTTT.

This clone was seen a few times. The CDR3: CASGDGGETEAFF. As DNA, the CDR3 is TGTGCCAGCGGGGACGGGGGGGAAACCGAAGCTTTCTTT. The chain recombines TRBV9 with TRBJ1-1, with D possibly being TRBD1 (5 bases). CDR3 length: 13 residues. V lost 7 bases and J 8 bases, leaving 18 bases between the germline ends. Germline loops: CDR1 SGDLS, CDR2 YYNGEE. The whole variable domain, filled in from reference TRBV9 and TRBJ1-1, reads DSGVTQTPKHLITATGQRVTLRCSPRSGDLSVYWYQQSLDQGLQFLIQYYNGEERAKGNILERFSAQQFPDLHSELNLSSLELGDSALYFCASGDGGETEAFFGQGTRLTVV.

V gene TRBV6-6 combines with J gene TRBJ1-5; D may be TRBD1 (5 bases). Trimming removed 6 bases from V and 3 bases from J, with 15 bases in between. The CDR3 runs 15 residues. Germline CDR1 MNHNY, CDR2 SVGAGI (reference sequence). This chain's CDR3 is CASRQSWDFNQPQHF. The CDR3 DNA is TGTGCCAGCAGACAATCCTGGGACTTCAATCAGCCCCAGCATTTT.

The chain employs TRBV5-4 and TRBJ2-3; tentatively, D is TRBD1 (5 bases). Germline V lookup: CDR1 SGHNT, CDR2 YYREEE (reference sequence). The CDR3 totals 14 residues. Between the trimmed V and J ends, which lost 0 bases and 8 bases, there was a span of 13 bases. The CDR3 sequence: CASSLAVGRGTQYF. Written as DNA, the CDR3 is TGTGCCAGCAGCTTGGCCGTGGGAAGGGGTACGCAGTATTTT.

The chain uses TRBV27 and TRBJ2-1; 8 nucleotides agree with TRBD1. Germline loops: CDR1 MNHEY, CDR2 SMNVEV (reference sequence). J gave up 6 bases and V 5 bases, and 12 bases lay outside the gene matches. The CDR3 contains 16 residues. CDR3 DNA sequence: TGTGCCAGCAGTCACCAAGCCGGGACAGGCCCCAATGAGCAGTTCTTC. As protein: CASSHQAGTGPNEQFF.

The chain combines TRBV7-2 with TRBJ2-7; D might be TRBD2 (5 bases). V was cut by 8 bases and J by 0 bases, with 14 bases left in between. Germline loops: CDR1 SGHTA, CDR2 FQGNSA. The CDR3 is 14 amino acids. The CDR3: CASSKGGRSYEQYF. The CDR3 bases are TGTGCCAGCTCAAAAGGAGGCCGCTCCTACGAGCAGTACTTC.

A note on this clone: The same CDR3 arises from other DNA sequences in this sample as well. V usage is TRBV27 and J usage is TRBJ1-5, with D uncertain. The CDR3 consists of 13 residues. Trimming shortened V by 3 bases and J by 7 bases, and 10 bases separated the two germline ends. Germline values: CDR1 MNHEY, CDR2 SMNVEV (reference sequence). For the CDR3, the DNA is TGTGCCAGCAGTTTCCTCGGAGCCCAGCCCCAGCATTTT. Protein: CASSFLGAQPQHF.

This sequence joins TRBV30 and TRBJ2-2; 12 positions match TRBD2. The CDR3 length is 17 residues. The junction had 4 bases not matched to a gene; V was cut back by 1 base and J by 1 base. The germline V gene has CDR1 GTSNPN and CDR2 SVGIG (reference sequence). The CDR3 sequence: CAWSGLTSGGNTGELFF. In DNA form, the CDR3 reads TGTGCCTGGAGTGGCCTGACTAGCGGGGGGAACACCGGGGAGCTGTTTTTT.

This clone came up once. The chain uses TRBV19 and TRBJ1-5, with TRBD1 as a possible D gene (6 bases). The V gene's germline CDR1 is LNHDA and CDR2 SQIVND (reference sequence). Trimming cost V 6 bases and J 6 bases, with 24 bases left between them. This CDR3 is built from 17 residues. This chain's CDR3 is CASRGGQGLSSGQPQHF. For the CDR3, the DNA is TGTGCCAGTAGGGGGGGGCAGGGCCTTTCGTCGGGTCAGCCCCAGCATTTT. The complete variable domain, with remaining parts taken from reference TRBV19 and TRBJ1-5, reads DGGITQSPKYLFRKEGQNVTLSCEQNLNHDAMYWYRQDPGQGLRLIYYSQIVNDFQKGDIAEGYSVSREKKESFPLTVTSAQKNPTAFYLCASRGGQGLSSGQPQHFGDGTRLSIL.

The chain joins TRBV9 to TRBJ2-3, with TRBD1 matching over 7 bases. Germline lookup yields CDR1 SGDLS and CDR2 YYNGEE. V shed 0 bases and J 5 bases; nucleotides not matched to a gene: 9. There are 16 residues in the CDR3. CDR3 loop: CASSVAARGHGDTQYF. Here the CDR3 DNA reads TGTGCCAGCAGCGTAGCGGCAAGGGGGCATGGAGATACGCAGTATTTT.

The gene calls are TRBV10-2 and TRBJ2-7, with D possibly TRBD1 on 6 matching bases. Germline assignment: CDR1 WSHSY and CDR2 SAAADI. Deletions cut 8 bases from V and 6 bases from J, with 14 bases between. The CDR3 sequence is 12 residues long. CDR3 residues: CASGDNLREQYF. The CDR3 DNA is TGCGCCAGCGGGGACAACCTACGCGAGCAGTACTTC.